These 5 T cell receptor beta chains came from one sample sequenced in a study of cytomegalovirus exposure and HLA in healthy donors. With 60 Vbeta and 13 Jbeta primers, the PCR was carried out. TCRdb's table, derived via immunoSEQ multiplex PCR, lists solely in-frame clones and lacks some. The data show about 130,000 clones, and the top ten clones hold over 1.5%. What was sequenced was PBMCs. All receptors come from a woman aged 40 to 49 in good health and CMV-seropositive.

The rearrangement links TRBV5-6 to TRBJ2-7; 7 positions match TRBD2. The V segment lost 2 bases and the J segment 4 bases; nucleotides outside the gene matches: 6. This CDR3 is built from 14 residues. Germline V gene data show CDR1 as SGHDT and CDR2 as YYEEEE. CDR3 protein: CASSFRTRSYEQYF. The CDR3 DNA sequence: TGTGCCAGCAGCTTTAGGACTAGATCGTACGAGCAGTACTTC. Complete variable domain (other parts from reference TRBV5-6 and TRBJ2-7): DAGVTQSPTHLIKTRGQQVTLRCSPKSGHDTVSWYQQALGQGPQFIFQYYEEEERQRGNFPDRFSGHQFPNYSSELNVNALLLGDSALYLCASSFRTRSYEQYFGPGTRLTVT.

This chain connects TRBV19 to TRBJ1-2, with D tentatively TRBD1 (6 bases). V lost 0 bases and J 2 bases, leaving 10 bases between the germline ends. The CDR3 totals 15 residues. Germline CDR1 LNHDA, CDR2 SQIVND (reference sequence). The DNA for the CDR3 is TGTGCCAGTAGTATAGACCCCGGGACAAACTATGGCTACACCTTC. Residues: CASSIDPGTNYGYTF.

The chain links TRBV30 to TRBJ2-1; 16 nucleotides agree with TRBD2. Germline assignment: CDR1 GTSNPN and CDR2 SVGIG (reference sequence). This CDR3 contains 14 residues. The V gene end was trimmed by 5 bases and the J gene end by 5 bases; junction bases not matched to a gene: 0. The CDR3, as DNA: TGTGCCTGGGGGACTAGCGGGAGGGACAATGAGCAGTTCTTC. Protein: CAWGTSGRDNEQFF.

CDR3: CASSVGPQVPGGRISYEQYF. CDR3 coding DNA: TGTGCCAGCAGCGTAGGTCCCCAGGTCCCTGGAGGGAGAATTTCCTACGAGCAGTACTTC. The genes are TRBV9 and TRBJ2-7; weak D call: TRBD2 (6 bases). CDR3 size: 20 residues. Germline V gene data show CDR1 as SGDLS and CDR2 as YYNGEE. The germline V and J ends were trimmed by 0 bases and 1 base, with 26 bases remaining between them.

The rearrangement joins TRBV14 to TRBJ2-7, with TRBD1 identical over 7 bases. Trimming at V came to 5 bases and at J to 3 bases, leaving 4 bases not matched to a gene. Germline CDR1 and CDR2: SGHDN and FVKESK. The length of the CDR3 is 13 residues. Here the CDR3 DNA reads TGTGCCAGCAGCGTCGACAGGGACTACGAGCAGTACTTC. As protein: CASSVDRDYEQYF.